These 24 T cell receptor beta chains were all obtained from the same sample, sequenced in a study of response to subunit inactivated influenza vaccine. MiXCR was run by TCRdb on the RT-PCR reads, yielding one entry per CDR3 protein. In the table there are about 240,000 distinct CDR3 sequences, over 9% of which are singletons. Sequencing was performed on non-naive T cells sorted from PBMCs, taken roughly 2 weeks before vaccination. These receptors originate from a man aged 50 to 59 who received an inactivated influenza vaccine.

This clonotype was recorded many times. The chain joins TRBV4-3 to TRBJ2-3; D might be TRBD1 (6 bases). This CDR3 comprises 17 residues. CDR1 and CDR2 (germline): LGHNA, YSLEER. The germline V and J ends were trimmed by 4 bases and 4 bases, with 21 bases remaining between them. This CDR3 is CASSREIRGSGADTQYF. CDR3 sequence (DNA): TGCGCCAGCAGCCGAGAGATAAGGGGGAGTGGGGCAGATACGCAGTATTTT.

The chain employs TRBV9 and TRBJ1-1; D not resolved. This CDR3 is 13 amino acids long. Per germline, CDR1 SGDLS and CDR2 YYNGEE. Trimming pared 6 bases from V and 1 base from J, leaving 10 bases between. This chain's CDR3 is CASTRTENTEAFF. The CDR3 bases are TGTGCCAGCACACGGACGGAGAACACTGAAGCTTTCTTT.

The chain recombines TRBV3-1 with TRBJ1-4; perhaps TRBD1 as D (5 bases). The CDR3 spans 16 residues. Germline values: CDR1 LGHDT, CDR2 YNNKEL (reference sequence). V lost 0 bases to trimming and J lost 8 bases, with 16 bases between them. The CDR3 loop is CASSQDRYPGSEKLFF. The DNA for the CDR3 is TGTGCCAGCAGCCAAGATCGTTATCCAGGGAGCGAAAAACTGTTTTTT.

The rearrangement joins TRBV27 to TRBJ2-1; D could derive from TRBD1 or TRBD2 (6 bases each). Germline CDR1 MNHEY, CDR2 SMNVEV (reference sequence). V was cut by 5 bases and J by 10 bases, with 15 bases left in between. This CDR3 spans 13 amino acids. The CDR3 sequence is CASSGLGGKEQFF. The DNA for the CDR3 is TGTGCCAGCAGTGGGCTGGGGGGCAAGGAGCAGTTCTTC.

This clonotype was counted only a few times. The V and J genes are TRBV7-9 and TRBJ2-5, with D possibly called TRBD1 or TRBD2 (5 bases each). V was trimmed by 5 bases and J by 2 bases, leaving 12 bases between them. This CDR3 comprises 14 residues. In germline, CDR1 is SEHNR, CDR2 FQNEAQ (reference sequence). The chain's CDR3 is CASSPGTLQETQYF. The CDR3 DNA is TGTGCCAGCAGCCCGGGGACCCTACAAGAGACCCAGTACTTC.

This clonotype was seen repeatedly, ten times or more. This rearrangement joins TRBV19 to TRBJ1-1; TRBD1 might be the D (5 bases). This CDR3 contains 12 residues. The V and J ends lost 8 bases and 5 bases respectively, with 12 bases between them. Germline V gene sequence: CDR1 LNHDA, CDR2 SQIVND (reference sequence). The CDR3 coding sequence is TGTGCCAGTCGCGGGGGGGGTACTGAAGCTTTCTTT. This sequence encodes CASRGGGTEAFF.

This clonotype has only a few counts. J is TRBJ2-1 and V is TRBV7-2; TRBD1 agrees at 8 bases. With 4 bases clipped from V and 14 bases from J, the junction kept 7 bases outside the gene matches. The CDR3 spans 12 residues. The V gene's germline CDR1 is SGHTA and CDR2 FQGNSA. The CDR3 is CASSSRQGPKFF. The CDR3 nucleotides read TGTGCCAGCAGCTCACGACAGGGGCCCAAGTTCTTC.

The V call is TRBV19, the J call TRBJ1-2; weak D call: TRBD1 (5 bases). Germline loops: CDR1 LNHDA, CDR2 SQIVND (reference sequence). Deletions cut 8 bases from V and 2 bases from J, with 6 bases between. CDR3 length: 11 residues. CDR3 residues: CASGQNYGYTF. The CDR3 DNA is TGTGCCAGTGGACAAAACTATGGCTACACCTTC.

The rearrangement uses TRBV28 and TRBJ2-3; D is perhaps TRBD1 (5 bases). Germline CDR1 and CDR2: MDHEN and SYDVKM. V lost 7 bases to trimming and J lost 1 base, with 9 bases between them. The CDR3 is 13 residues long. CDR3 coding DNA: TGTGCCAGCATTAAAGGGGGCACAGATACGCAGTATTTT. Amino acid sequence: CASIKGGTDTQYF.

In its sample, this clonotype was seen a few times. The chain joins TRBV6-2 or TRBV6-3 to TRBJ1-1; no firm D call. The CDR3 extends over 14 amino acids. Trimming took off 8 bases at V and 3 bases at J, with 16 bases between the two ends. Germline V gene data show CDR1 as MNHEY and CDR2 as SVGEGT. The CDR3 nucleotides are TGTGCCAGCCGCGATTGGGGTAGGGACACTGAAGCTTTCTTT. Translating it yields CASRDWGRDTEAFF.

This clonotype was observed a few times. The chain employs TRBV19 and TRBJ1-5; a weak D match, TRBD1 (6 bases). Looked up from germline, CDR1 is LNHDA and CDR2 is SQIVND (reference sequence). The CDR3 length is 15 residues. Trimming took 7 bases from V and 2 from J, leaving 15 bases between them. CDR3 in DNA: TGTGCCAGTATCCCCACAGGGAGGCGCAATCAGCCCCAGCATTTT. Its protein product is CASIPTGRRNQPQHF.

The chain joins TRBV20-1 to TRBJ2-4; 7 bases line up with TRBD2. The germline V gene encodes CDR1 DFQATT and CDR2 SNEGSKA (reference sequence). This CDR3 has 11 residues. V lost 3 bases, J lost 16 bases, and 9 bases stayed unmatched. The CDR3 region is CSARVGREGYF. In DNA form, the CDR3 reads TGCAGTGCTAGGGTGGGCAGGGAGGGATACTTC.

A few counts support this clonotype. The chain links TRBV6-2 or TRBV6-3 to TRBJ2-3; D is perhaps TRBD2 (5 bases). The CDR3 is 14 amino acids. Trimming removed 2 bases from V and 6 bases from J, with 12 bases in between. CDR1 and CDR2 from the germline V gene are MNHEY and SVGEGT. The CDR3 DNA sequence: TGTGCCAGCAGTTACCGCGGTGGAGGTGATACGCAGTATTTT. This gives the protein CASSYRGGGDTQYF.

The chain has TRBV3-1 and TRBJ1-3; 7 bases align to TRBD1. The CDR3 spans 18 residues. Looked up from germline, CDR1 is LGHDT and CDR2 is YNNKEL (reference sequence). Unmatched junction bases numbered 12, after V lost 4 bases and J lost 0 bases. CDR3 sequence reads: CASSRGSGTASSGNTIYF. CDR3 in DNA: TGTGCCAGCAGCCGGGGTAGTGGGACAGCATCCTCTGGAAACACCATATATTTT.

This clonotype has at least ten counts. The rearrangement joins TRBV4-2 to TRBJ2-2; D ambiguous. Trimming removed 1 base from V and 6 bases from J, with 15 bases in between. This CDR3 has 16 amino acids. Germline V gene lookup returns CDR1 LGHNA and CDR2 YNFKEQ. The CDR3 sequence: CASSQGHSLKSGELFF. The CDR3 DNA reads TGTGCCAGCAGCCAAGGGCACAGTCTTAAGTCCGGGGAGCTGTTTTTT.

In this sample, this clonotype turned up a few times. This chain joins TRBV15 and TRBJ2-1, with 7 nucleotides matching TRBD2. The V gene end was trimmed by 5 bases and the J gene end by 4 bases; junction bases not matched to a gene: 8. CDR1 LNHNV and CDR2 YYDKDF come from the germline V gene (reference sequence). The CDR3 has 15 residues. This CDR3 reads CATSLRASGYNEQFF. The CDR3 region has the DNA TGTGCCACCAGCCTACGGGCTAGCGGATACAATGAGCAGTTCTTC.

The CDR3 coding sequence is TGTGCCAGCAGCTTAGCGGGCAGGGGAAATACGCAGTATTTT. Translation gives CASSLAGRGNTQYF. The chain uses TRBV11-2 and TRBJ2-3; possibly TRBD1 for D (6 bases). The V gene's germline CDR1 is SGHAT and CDR2 FQNNGV. V was trimmed by 1 base and J by 7 bases, leaving 12 bases between them. CDR3 length: 14 residues. The full variable domain, in which reference TRBV11-2 and TRBJ2-3 provide the parts outside the CDR3, is EAGVAQSPRYKIIEKRQSVAFWCNPISGHATLYWYQQILGQGPKLLIQFQNNGVVDDSQLPKDRFSAERLKGVDSTLKIQPAKLEDSAVYLCASSLAGRGNTQYFGPGTRLTVL.

This clonotype was counted between two and nine times. V gene TRBV20-1 combines with J gene TRBJ1-1; D is ambiguous. V was shortened by 0 bases and J by 0 bases, with 14 bases between the two germline ends. The CDR3 has 16 amino acids. CDR1 is DFQATT and CDR2 is SNEGSKA in the germline V gene (reference sequence). CDR3 in amino acids: CSARDGLKLLNTEAFF. The DNA for the CDR3 is TGCAGTGCTAGAGATGGGCTAAAACTATTGAACACTGAAGCTTTCTTT.

This clonotype was seen repeatedly, ten times or more. The junction differs from germline at one of its ends, possibly a read error. This chain joins TRBV30 and TRBJ2-7, with D perhaps matching TRBD2 (5 bases). Germline-derived CDR1 and CDR2 are GTSNPN and SVGIG (reference sequence). The CDR3 is made up of 12 amino acids. The DNA for the CDR3 is TGTGCCTGGAGTGGTGGGAGCTACGTGCAGTACTTC. Amino acids: CAWSGGSYVQYF.

The table lists this clonotype with many counts. The V gene is TRBV7-2, the J gene TRBJ2-6; D tentatively reads TRBD1 or TRBD2 (5 bases each). Trimming pared 4 bases from V and 3 bases from J, leaving 10 bases between. Germline values: CDR1 SGHTA, CDR2 FQGNSA. CDR3 length equals 15 residues. CDR3 in amino acids: CASSWDLNGANVLTF. The CDR3 nucleotides are TGTGCCAGCAGCTGGGACCTAAATGGGGCCAACGTCCTGACTTTC.

This clonotype was counted many times. This chain uses TRBV24-1 with TRBJ2-2; 7 bases line up with TRBD2. The CDR3 is 17 amino acids. Germline V lookup: CDR1 KGHDR, CDR2 SFDVKD. The J segment lost 1 base and the V segment lost 1 base, leaving 5 bases of the junction unmatched. CDR3 nucleotide sequence: TGTGCCACCAGTGATTTCGGAGCGGGGTTGAACACCGGGGAGCTGTTTTTT. This sequence encodes CATSDFGAGLNTGELFF.

V gene TRBV19 combines with J gene TRBJ1-1, with 8 nucleotides matching TRBD1. Germline CDR1 and CDR2: LNHDA and SQIVND (reference sequence). The junction had 13 bases not matched to a gene; V was cut back by 5 bases and J by 5 bases. CDR3 length equals 16 residues. DNA for the CDR3: TGTGCCAGTAGTGCCGATGCAGGGGGCTATTCAACTGAAGCTTTCTTT. Translation: CASSADAGGYSTEAFF. The full variable domain, its missing parts supplied by reference TRBV19 and TRBJ1-1, is DGGITQSPKYLFRKEGQNVTLSCEQNLNHDAMYWYRQDPGQGLRLIYYSQIVNDFQKGDIAEGYSVSREKKESFPLTVTSAQKNPTAFYLCASSADAGGYSTEAFFGQGTRLTVV.

This clonotype was observed a few times. This sequence joins TRBV7-2 and TRBJ2-5; possible D gene TRBD2, 5 bases. Germline-derived CDR1 and CDR2 are SGHTA and FQGNSA. V was clipped by 4 bases and J by 5 bases, with 14 bases between them. The CDR3 length is 14 residues. DNA of the CDR3: TGTGCCAGCAGCTCTCGACTAACCTCGGAGACCCAGTACTTC. This gives the protein CASSSRLTSETQYF.

As concerns this clonotype: The junction and the germline gene differ at one end; a read error may be behind it. This chain uses TRBV20-1 with TRBJ2-1; 10 bases fit TRBD2. The CDR3 loop spans 17 amino acids. Germline V gives CDR1 DFQATT, CDR2 SNEGSKA (reference sequence). CDR3 coding DNA: TGCAGTGCTAGAGTAGCGGGGGGAGGTTTTATTCGCAATGAGCATTTCTTC. Amino acids: CSARVAGGGFIRNEHFF.